This TCR beta chain was profiled in a study of T cells expressing NK-cell markers. Whole-study context: Cells sorted as CD3+CD56+NKG2C+, CD3+CD56+NKG2C- and CD3+CD56-NKG2C+ T cells supplied the TCR beta repertoires.

The CDR3 has 16 amino acids. Germline CDR1 and CDR2: SGHTA and FQGNSA. Study-wide results and caveats: Topping the CD3+CD56-NKG2C+ fraction as well were these clonotypes, in a handful of donors. NKG2C+ dominant clonotype frequencies in 6 or 7 donors were about 1.0-7.5% of CD8+ T cells.

TCRdb reanalyzed the 5' RACE reads and collapses them to one entry per CDR3 protein, without DNA. The sample holds about 190,000 distinct CDR3 sequences. On this clonotype itself: Its specificity is unknown.

V and J are TRBV7-2 and TRBJ2-3; the TCRdb D gene call, TRBD1, has no DNA to confirm it. Material: blood T cells: a sorted CD56 or NKG2C T cell subset, CD4+ or CD8+ T cells, or bulk PBMC T cells (not recorded which). The receptor comes from a man aged 18-70 years in good health. CDR3 region: CASSRIEGGSTDTQYF.